The rows below give T cell receptor beta chains drawn from one sample of a study of lymphopenia after photon versus proton radiotherapy. Data came from immunoSEQ multiplex PCR; TCRdb stores just in-frame clones and leaves some out. The profile shows tens of thousands of clones, around 82% of them singletons. The source was peripheral blood, collected from a patient treated with proton-based radiotherapy. The receptors here all came from a man in his fifties or sixties with pancreatic cancer. Both conserved end residues are part of each CDR3. D genes are given only for firm matches. Clone size appears in some rows only: once, few, many, or a class for an expanded clone.

TRBV2	TRBJ1-2	-	-	TGTGCCAGCAGTGCCCGGGGAGTTTCTAACTATGGCTACACCTTC	CASSARGVSNYGYTF
TRBV7-9	TRBJ2-1	-	TRBD2	TGTGCCAGCAGCCCGCGACTAGCGGGAGCCTCGGATGAGCAGTTCTTC	CASSPRLAGASDEQFF
TRBV5-6	TRBJ1-1	-	-	TGTGCCAGCAGCCGGGTCACTGAAGCTTTCTTT	CASSRVTEAFF
TRBV11-2	TRBJ1-1	-	-	TGTGCCAGCAGCTTGTTCGGGAACACTGAAGCTTTCTTT	CASSLFGNTEAFF
TRBV28	TRBJ2-1	-	TRBD1	TGTGCCAGCTCAACCTGGGGGACAGGGGATGGCAATGAGCAGTTCTTC	CASSTWGTGDGNEQFF
TRBV11-2	TRBJ2-6	-	-	TGTGCCAGCAGCTCCCGAGGGGTTTCTGGGGCCAACGTCCTGACTTTC	CASSSRGVSGANVLTF
TRBV29-1	TRBJ2-3	-	-	TGCAGCGTTGACCGGGGGGCCACCAAAGATACGCAGTATTTT	CSVDRGATKDTQYF
TRBV11-2	TRBJ2-7	once	TRBD1	TGTGCCAGCAGGCCCGGGACAGGGTCCTACGAGCAGTACTTC	CASRPGTGSYEQYF
TRBV7-6	TRBJ2-4	-	-	TGTGCCAGCAGCCGCACTCAGGGGAACATTCAGTACTTC	CASSRTQGNIQYF
TRBV7-8	TRBJ2-7	-	-	TGTGCCAGCAGCTTATCGGGCGGTCCCTACGAGCAGTACTTC	CASSLSGGPYEQYF
TRBV5-1	TRBJ2-2	-	-	TGCGCCAGCAGCCCCTCGCCAGGGTACACCGGGGAGCTGTTTTTT	CASSPSPGYTGELFF
TRBV7-2	TRBJ2-5	-	-	TGTGCCAGCAGAAGCGATGGAGAGACCCAGTACTTC	CASRSDGETQYF
TRBV7-2	TRBJ1-2	-	-	TGTGCCAGCACCCCTTCTGCCCAGCAGGGTAGAAATGGCTACACCTTC	CASTPSAQQGRNGYTF
TRBV9	TRBJ1-2	-	-	TGTGCCAGCAGCGGGACGAGGACAGAAAGAAACTATGGCTACACCTTC	CASSGTRTERNYGYTF
TRBV6-5	TRBJ1-1	-	-	TGTGCCAGCAGTTACGTGGCAGGGGTTGGGAACACTGAAGCTTTCTTT	CASSYVAGVGNTEAFF
TRBV4-1	TRBJ2-3	-	-	TGCGCCAGCAGCCAGACGGCAGGAACCACAGATACGCAGTATTTT	CASSQTAGTTDTQYF
TRBV2	TRBJ1-2	-	-	TGTGCCAGCACCCCCGAAAGGGGCAGAGTCTATGGCTACACCTTC	CASTPERGRVYGYTF
TRBV19	TRBJ1-2	-	TRBD1	TGTGCCAGTACAGACAGGGGGCTTAACTATGGCTACACCTTC	CASTDRGLNYGYTF
TRBV7-6	TRBJ2-3	-	TRBD2	TGTGCCAGCAGCTCCTTAGCGGGAGGCATCACAGATACGCAGTATTTT	CASSSLAGGITDTQYF
TRBV19	TRBJ2-7	-	-	TGTGCCAGTAGCCGACGGGACAACCTAGTCTTGGGCGGGAGAGTATCCTACGAGCAGTACTTC	CASSRRDNLVLGGRVSYEQYF
TRBV19	TRBJ2-7	-	-	TGTGCCAGTAGCCCTCGTTCGGAGCGAAGCTCCTACGAGCAGTACTTC	CASSPRSERSSYEQYF
TRBV5-1	TRBJ2-7	-	-	TGCGCCAGCAGCCCCGCCGGAATCAGGAGCTACGAGCAGTACTTC	CASSPAGIRSYEQYF
TRBV2	TRBJ2-1	-	TRBD1	TGTGCCAGCAGGCCACGGCTCTCGGGACAGATAGATCCAAGCTCCTACAATGAGCAGTTCTTC	CASRPRLSGQIDPSSYNEQFF
TRBV7-8	TRBJ2-3	-	TRBD2	TGTGCCAGCAGCTTACTAGCGGGAGTGGCAGATACGCAGTATTTT	CASSLLAGVADTQYF
TRBV10-1	TRBJ2-7	-	-	TGCGCCAGCAGTGGGGGGTTCGGATTCGCCTACGAGCAGTACTTC	CASSGGFGFAYEQYF